This TCR beta chain was obtained from a study of yellow fever vaccine responses in identical twins. This clonotype showed up just a few times. The antigen remains unidentified. General observations from the study: Reportedly, the response of twins' T cells to the vaccine seemed partly convergent, partly personalized.

CDR1 and CDR2 (germline): SGHRS, YFSETQ. The CDR3 is made up of 18 amino acids. Deletions cut 0 bases from V and 1 base from J, with 18 bases between. TCRdb called the RT-PCR reads again in MiXCR, with one record for every CDR3 protein. The sample shows approximately 32,000 distinct CDR3 sequences, roughly three fifths of them seen only once. The specimen comprised T cells from blood (PBMCs), unsorted or a sorted subset (not recorded which), sampled before or after yellow fever vaccination (not recorded which). The chain couples TRBV5-1 to TRBJ2-3, with D possibly TRBD1 on 5 matching bases. This clonotype was sampled from a woman between 18 and 30 years old who received the yellow fever vaccine. The CDR3 nucleotides are TGCGCCAGCAGCTTGGGGCCCCCGTCCTTAGGGGGCACAGATACGCAGTATTTT. As protein: CASSLGPPSLGGTDTQYF.